The clone carrying this TCR beta chain was picked up one time. Its specificity is unknown. These data belong to a study of shared clonotypes between healthy human individuals. CD45RO-negative, CCR7-positively selected cells formed the naive CD8 fraction, excluding terminally differentiated effector memory CD45RA+ cells. Germline loops: CDR1 KGHSH, CDR2 LQKENI. The CDR3 covers 18 residues. With 5 bases clipped from V and 2 bases from J, the junction kept 10 bases outside the gene matches. General study points: Rarefaction indicated that sorted-subset sequencing remained incomplete although depth was large.

The table came from immunoSEQ multiplex PCR; TCRdb's copy has only in-frame clones and leaves some out. The repertoire holds fewer than 800,000 clones, with approximately 90% as singletons. What was sequenced was naive CD8+ T cells sorted from blood. The chain carries TRBV18 and TRBJ1-5, with TRBD1 matching over 12 bases. This sequence originates from a man aged 25-45 years in good health. CDR3 in amino acids: CASSETGTGGAGNQPQHF. As DNA, the CDR3 is TGTGCCAGCTCAGAAACCGGGACAGGGGGCGCGGGCAATCAGCCCCAGCATTTT.